The next 15 T cell receptor beta chains were all read from a single sample in a study of blood T cell repertoires in COVID-19. The assay was immunoSEQ multiplex PCR, and TCRdb's table has in-frame clones only and misses some. The sample yields about 300,000 clones, roughly 90% seen once. Material: peripheral blood. These receptors were taken from a woman aged 25 to 39 with COVID-19, enrolled during active disease.

The rearrangement joins TRBV29-1 to TRBJ2-2, with 8 bases matching TRBD1. The germline V gene encodes CDR1 SQVTM and CDR2 ANQGSEA. V lost 7 bases to trimming and J lost 5 bases; unmatched junction nucleotides: 3. This CDR3 spans 12 amino acids. The CDR3, as DNA: TGCAGCGCCAGGACAGGGACCGGGGAGCTGTTTTTT. It specifies CSARTGTGELFF.

The rearrangement uses TRBV3-1 (or the pseudogene TRBV3-2) and TRBJ1-5, with 8 bases lining up with TRBD1. Losses at the gene ends were 5 bases for V and 6 bases for J; bases not matched to a gene: 3. Germline V gene sequence: CDR1 LGHDT, CDR2 YNNKEL (reference sequence). The CDR3 contains 13 residues. DNA of the CDR3: TGTGCCAGCAGCGCAGGGGGCGGTCAGCCCCAGCATTTT. Translating gives CASSAGGGQPQHF.

This clone was seen a handful of times. V and J are TRBV7-9 and TRBJ1-1; D gene uncertain. Germline-derived CDR1 and CDR2 are SEHNR and FQNEAQ (reference sequence). Trimming took 7 bases from V and 3 from J, leaving 21 bases between them. The CDR3 runs to 16 residues. The CDR3 is CASTYSPGRRHTEAFF. The CDR3 bases are TGTGCCAGCACGTACTCACCCGGCCGCAGGCACACTGAAGCTTTCTTT. The full variable domain, rest sourced from reference TRBV7-9 and TRBJ1-1, is DTGVSQNPRHKITKRGQNVTFRCDPISEHNRLYWYRQTLGQGPEFLTYFQNEAQLEKSRLLSDRFSAERPKGSFSTLEIQRTEQGDSAMYLCASTYSPGRRHTEAFFGQGTRLTVV.

The chain has TRBV6-5 and TRBJ2-1; D is undetermined. The CDR3 covers 13 residues. CDR1 MNHEY and CDR2 SVGAGI come from the germline V gene. The V gene lost 4 bases and the J gene lost 8 bases, with 12 bases spanning the gap. The CDR3 DNA sequence: TGTGCCAGCAGTTTCGTTCCCCCCTATGAGCAGTTCTTC. It specifies CASSFVPPYEQFF.

This chain links TRBV6-5 with TRBJ1-5, with D possibly matching TRBD1 (6 bases). The V gene's germline CDR1 is MNHEY and CDR2 SVGAGI. V was shortened by 5 bases and J by 3 bases, with 14 bases between the two germline ends. The CDR3 contains 15 residues. The CDR3 DNA reads as TGTGCCAGCAGTCCCCGGGACACGGTCAATCAGCCCCAGCATTTT. Amino acid sequence: CASSPRDTVNQPQHF.

The chain joins TRBV4-1 to TRBJ2-4, with D perhaps matching TRBD1 (5 bases). Germline V gene data show CDR1 as MGHRA and CDR2 as YSYEKL. Trimming pared 2 bases from V and 2 bases from J, leaving 10 bases between. CDR3 length: 15 residues. CDR3 bases: TGCGCCAGCAGCCAATCTGACAGACCCAAAAACATTCAGTACTTC. Its protein is CASSQSDRPKNIQYF.

This chain joins TRBV6-5 and TRBJ1-2, with D possibly TRBD1 on 6 matching bases. This CDR3 has 13 amino acids. V lost 7 bases to trimming and J lost 1 base, with 10 bases between them. The germline V gene encodes CDR1 MNHEY and CDR2 SVGAGI. This chain's CDR3 is CASIQDSNYGYTF. CDR3 DNA sequence: TGTGCCAGCATCCAGGACAGTAACTATGGCTACACCTTC.

CDR3 protein: CASRFRDVSEAFF. DNA for the CDR3: TGTGCCAGCAGGTTCCGGGATGTGAGTGAAGCTTTCTTT. This sequence joins TRBV12-3 or TRBV12-4 and TRBJ1-1; no definite D call. V was pared by 6 bases and J by 7 bases, with 15 bases between. The CDR3 is made up of 13 amino acids.

The rearrangement links TRBV19 to TRBJ2-3, with TRBD2 matching 13 bases. The V and J ends lost 5 bases and 4 bases, in that order; junction bases with no gene match: 3. The CDR3 is 15 residues long. The germline gives CDR1 LNHDA, CDR2 SQIVND (reference sequence). CDR3 DNA sequence: TGTGCCAGTAGTTCTACTAGCGGGGGGGCAGATACGCAGTATTTT. It specifies CASSSTSGGADTQYF.

The chain combines TRBV6-2 or TRBV6-3 with TRBJ1-5, with 9 positions matching TRBD1. CDR3 length: 14 residues. Germline V gene data show CDR1 as MNHEY and CDR2 as SVGEGT. With V trimmed by 6 bases and J by 7 bases, 7 bases remained unmatched. This CDR3 is CASSDRTGDQPQHF. The CDR3 DNA follows: TGTGCCAGCAGCGACCGGACAGGGGACCAGCCCCAGCATTTT.

This clone was observed a handful of times. The same CDR3 can be traced to other DNA sequences in this sample. The V gene is TRBV11-3, the J gene TRBJ2-3; possibly TRBD2 for D (7 bases). This CDR3 spans 14 amino acids. Germline V lookup: CDR1 SGHNT, CDR2 YENEEA. V was cut by 5 bases and J by 2 bases, with 11 bases left in between. CDR3 residues: CASSRGASTDTQYF. In DNA form, the CDR3 reads TGTGCCAGCAGCCGGGGGGCCTCCACAGATACGCAGTATTTT.

V and J are TRBV7-6 and TRBJ1-6; 12 bases line up with TRBD1. The CDR3 sequence is 15 residues long. The trim removed 1 base at V and 10 bases at J, leaving 2 bases unmatched. Germline CDR1 is SGHVS and CDR2 is FNYEAQ. The CDR3 nucleotides read TGTGCCAGCAGCTTAGGGGGACAGGGGGCCTCACCCCTCCACTTT. Its translation: CASSLGGQGASPLHF.

The V call is TRBV5-6, the J call TRBJ1-2; weak D call: TRBD1 (6 bases). The V gene lost 0 bases and the J gene lost 4 bases, with 10 bases spanning the gap. CDR1 SGHDT and CDR2 YYEEEE come from the germline V gene. The CDR3 runs 14 residues. CDR3 in DNA: TGTGCCAGCAGCTTGGAGGGACATAGCTATGGCTACACCTTC. Protein sequence: CASSLEGHSYGYTF.

This clone was picked up one time. The V gene is TRBV4-3, the J gene TRBJ1-5; D is ambiguous. The V gene's germline CDR1 is LGHNA and CDR2 YSLEER. The CDR3 contains 13 residues. Trimming removed 0 bases at V and 6 bases at J, with 6 bases between. CDR3 bases: TGCGCCAGCAGCCAAGATACGGGTCAGCCCCAGCATTTT. Amino acid sequence: CASSQDTGQPQHF.

The chain employs TRBV7-9 and TRBJ2-3; the D gene is possibly TRBD2 (5 bases). V gave up 3 bases and J gave up 0 bases, with 10 bases separating them. CDR1 is SEHNR and CDR2 is FQNEAQ in the germline V gene (reference sequence). This CDR3 comprises 15 residues. Here the CDR3 reads CASSFSGSSTDTQYF. The CDR3 nucleotides read TGTGCCAGCAGCTTTTCGGGGAGTAGCACAGATACGCAGTATTTT.